This T cell receptor (beta chain) was retrieved from a study of cytomegalovirus exposure and HLA in healthy donors. Study-level information: Previous work identified 90 million to 130 million unique TCR beta sequences from 150 million to 200 million T cells.

It was with 60 Vbeta and 13 Jbeta primers that the PCR ran. Libraries were prepared by immunoSEQ multiplex PCR; TCRdb keeps only in-frame clonotypes and omits some of them. The profile covers 140,000 or so clones, with around 85% appearing a single time and under 3.5% taken by the ten largest. Regarding this clone: Its antigen is unknown.

CDR1 is MNHEY and CDR2 is SMNVEV in the germline V gene (reference sequence). The V end lost 8 bases, the J end lost 12 bases, and 20 bases lay between the germline ends. The CDR3 extends over 12 amino acids. Study-wide results and caveats: Per a later analysis, 15,000 to 20,000 TCR beta sequences showed association with HLA alleles at 0.05 false discovery rate. A classifier reportedly called cytomegalovirus status with high sensitivity and specificity.

The receptor was derived from a woman between 25 and 40 years old in good health and CMV-seronegative. The rearrangement uses TRBV27 and TRBJ2-7, with D tentatively TRBD2 (6 bases). Sequences were obtained from PBMCs. This CDR3 reads CASRTISGVVYF. The CDR3 DNA reads as TGTGCCAGCCGTACGATTTCGGGGGTGGTGTACTTC.